These 32 T cell receptor beta chains were sequenced from one sample in a study of blood T cell repertoires in COVID-19. Some clones are missing from TCRdb's copy, which holds only in-frame ones; the method was immunoSEQ multiplex PCR. The sample lists 60,000 or so clones, around 89% occurring once. Material for sequencing was peripheral blood. The origin of the receptors is a woman in her fifties or sixties with active COVID-19.

The genes are TRBV5-4 and TRBJ1-4; D perhaps matches TRBD1 (5 bases). The length of the CDR3 is 15 residues. Germline values: CDR1 SGHNT, CDR2 YYREEE (reference sequence). Deletions cut 3 bases from V and 7 bases from J, with 16 bases between. This chain's CDR3 is CASSSDGGGIEKLFF. CDR3 DNA sequence: TGTGCCAGCAGCTCGGACGGGGGAGGTATTGAAAAACTGTTTTTT. Drawing the rest from reference TRBV5-4 and TRBJ1-4, the complete variable domain is ETGVTQSPTHLIKTRGQQVTLRCSSQSGHNTVSWYQQALGQGPQFIFQYYREEENGRGNFPPRFSGLQFPNYSSELNVNALELDDSALYLCASSSDGGGIEKLFFGSGTQLSVL.

This chain connects TRBV6-5 to TRBJ2-5, with D tentatively TRBD1 (5 bases). CDR3 length: 14 residues. The V gene's germline CDR1 is MNHEY and CDR2 SVGAGI. V dropped 0 bases and J dropped 7 bases, with 12 bases sitting between them. CDR3: CASSYSRGQGTQYF. As DNA, the CDR3 is TGTGCCAGCAGTTACTCTAGGGGCCAGGGGACCCAGTACTTC.

This chain connects TRBV3-1 (or the pseudogene TRBV3-2) to TRBJ2-3; 10 nucleotides agree with TRBD2. Germline V gives CDR1 LGHDT, CDR2 YNNKEL (reference sequence). CDR3 length: 15 amino acids. V was pared by 7 bases and J by 2 bases, with 6 bases of the junction left unmatched. CDR3 nucleotide sequence: TGTGCCAGCAAAGGAGCGGGGGGGCCCACAGATACGCAGTATTTT. Amino acids: CASKGAGGPTDTQYF.

A single count supports this clone. The chain is built from TRBV11-3 and TRBJ2-5; 15 bases fit TRBD2. J lost 2 bases, V lost 4 bases, and 2 bases had no gene match. CDR3 length equals 16 residues. In germline, CDR1 is SGHNT, CDR2 YENEEA. The CDR3 sequence: CASSSGLAGGQETQYF. As DNA, the CDR3 is TGTGCCAGCAGCTCGGGACTAGCGGGGGGACAAGAGACCCAGTACTTC.

J is TRBJ2-1 and V is TRBV7-3; D is possibly TRBD1 (6 bases). V lost 2 bases to trimming and J lost 6 bases, with 11 bases between them. CDR1 and CDR2 (germline): SGHTA, FQGTGA. The CDR3 runs to 14 residues. CDR3 bases: TGTGCCAGCAGCTTACCCCTAGGGGGCAATGAGCAGTTCTTC. Amino acid sequence: CASSLPLGGNEQFF. Supplemented by reference TRBV7-3 and TRBJ2-1, the full variable domain reads GAGVSQTPSNKVTEKGKYVELRCDPISGHTALYWYRQSLGQGPEFLIYFQGTGAADDSGLPNDRFFAVRPEGSVSTLKIQRTERGDSAVYLCASSLPLGGNEQFFGPGTRLTVL.

The chain links TRBV6-5 to TRBJ1-3, with TRBD1 matching over 12 bases. The CDR3 loop spans 15 amino acids. V was clipped by 4 bases and J by 5 bases; unmatched bases: 3. The germline CDR1 and CDR2 sequences are MNHEY and SVGAGI. In nucleotides, the CDR3 is TGTGCCAGCAGTTCGGGGACAGGGGGCAGAAACACCATATATTTT. It yields the protein CASSSGTGGRNTIYF.

The J gene is TRBJ2-7, the V gene TRBV4-1; TRBD1 is a possible D gene (5 bases). The CDR3 is 15 residues long. Germline V gene data show CDR1 as MGHRA and CDR2 as YSYEKL. V lost 0 bases to trimming and J lost 1 base, with 10 bases between them. CDR3 sequence (DNA): TGCGCCAGCAGCCAAGATCAGGGTACGTCCTACGAGCAGTACTTC. Protein: CASSQDQGTSYEQYF.

The V call is TRBV7-8, the J call TRBJ2-1; no firm D call. The length of the CDR3 is 14 residues. The germline gives CDR1 SGHVS, CDR2 FQNEAQ. V dropped 4 bases and J dropped 3 bases, with 10 bases sitting between them. The CDR3 DNA sequence: TGTGCCAGCAGCTCCGAAACTTACTACAATGAGCAGTTCTTC. The encoded protein is CASSSETYYNEQFF.

This chain connects TRBV25-1 to TRBJ1-3; 7 positions match TRBD1. CDR1 MGHDK and CDR2 SYGVNS come from the germline V gene. CDR3 size: 15 residues. J was trimmed by 2 bases and V by 4 bases; bases with no gene match: 5. The CDR3 sequence is CASSVSGTAGNTIYF. CDR3 in DNA: TGTGCCAGCAGTGTCTCCGGGACAGCTGGAAACACCATATATTTT.

A few counts support this clone. The chain recombines TRBV7-9 with TRBJ1-4, with TRBD1 matching over 8 bases. CDR1 is SEHNR, CDR2 FQNEAQ, per germline (reference sequence). V trimming: 7 bases; J trimming: 0 bases; junction bases outside the gene matches: 10. The CDR3 is 17 residues long. The CDR3 loop is CASTRAIQGATNEKLFF. Here the CDR3 DNA reads TGTGCCAGCACTCGTGCTATACAGGGGGCAACTAATGAAAAACTGTTTTTT.

The gene calls are TRBV19 and TRBJ1-1; 7 bases align to TRBD1. CDR1 is LNHDA, CDR2 SQIVND, per germline (reference sequence). The CDR3 contains 19 residues. The trim removed 6 bases at V and 2 bases at J, leaving 21 bases unmatched. Written as DNA, the CDR3 is TGTGCCAGTAGGCGATTAGGGGGCGCAGGGAGTTGGGTAAACACTGAAGCTTTCTTT. Encoded protein: CASRRLGGAGSWVNTEAFF.

This chain joins TRBV25-1 and TRBJ2-1, with a tentative D call TRBD2 (6 bases). The V and J ends lost 1 base and 5 bases respectively, with 21 bases between them. CDR3 length equals 18 residues. From germline, CDR1 is MGHDK and CDR2 SYGVNS. This CDR3 reads CASSEFFPLGDSHNEQFF. As DNA, the CDR3 is TGTGCCAGCAGTGAATTTTTTCCCCTGGGGGACTCACACAATGAGCAGTTCTTC.

CDR3 nucleotides: TGTGCCTGGAGTGTAGGGGCCAGGAGCTATGGCTACACCTTC. Its protein is CAWSVGARSYGYTF. This chain links TRBV30 with TRBJ1-2; D is perhaps TRBD1 (5 bases). V was pared by 0 bases and J by 4 bases, with 12 bases between. CDR1 and CDR2 (germline): GTSNPN, SVGIG (reference sequence). This CDR3 comprises 14 residues.

This chain connects TRBV7-3 to TRBJ2-3, with 7 bases identical to TRBD2. The CDR3 loop spans 14 amino acids. In germline, CDR1 is SGHTA, CDR2 FQGTGA. V lost 5 bases and J lost 6; bases outside the gene matches: 8. The CDR3 DNA follows: TGTGCCAGCAGCCAGACGGCGGGGGTGGATACGCAGTATTTT. The encoded protein is CASSQTAGVDTQYF.

V and J are TRBV11-3 and TRBJ2-5, with D possibly being TRBD2 (5 bases). The CDR3 has 14 residues. The germline CDR1 and CDR2 sequences are SGHNT and YENEEA. Trimming removed 6 bases at V and 1 base at J, with 12 bases between. CDR3 in amino acids: CASRVSGRQETQYF. CDR3 DNA sequence: TGTGCCAGCAGAGTAAGCGGTCGCCAAGAGACCCAGTACTTC.

The chain carries TRBV30 and TRBJ1-4, with D unresolved. The CDR3 has 13 amino acids. The germline V gene encodes CDR1 GTSNPN and CDR2 SVGIG (reference sequence). V dropped 1 base and J dropped 11 bases, with 14 bases sitting between them. The CDR3 region is CAWSGSTIEKLFF. The CDR3 DNA reads as TGTGCCTGGAGTGGGTCAACGATCGAGAAACTGTTTTTT.

This CDR3 reads CASSSTTGKGEQFF. The CDR3 DNA sequence: TGCGCCAGCAGCTCTACGACAGGGAAGGGTGAGCAGTTCTTC. The chain employs TRBV5-1 and TRBJ2-1, with 7 bases aligning to TRBD1. J was trimmed by 9 bases and V by 3 bases; bases with no gene match: 9. The CDR3 has 14 amino acids. Germline loops: CDR1 SGHRS, CDR2 YFSETQ.

The chain couples TRBV6-1 to TRBJ2-3; D is possibly TRBD1 (5 bases). Germline values: CDR1 MNHNS, CDR2 SASEGT. The CDR3 runs to 17 residues. The germline V and J ends were trimmed by 0 bases and 3 bases, with 16 bases remaining between them. DNA for the CDR3: TGTGCCAGCAGTGAAGCCTCAACTGGGGCTCGAACAGATACGCAGTATTTT. Its protein product is CASSEASTGARTDTQYF.

The rearrangement links TRBV7-8 to TRBJ2-3; 9 bases line up with TRBD2. This CDR3 spans 16 amino acids. Looked up from germline, CDR1 is SGHVS and CDR2 is FQNEAQ. The V and J ends lost 1 base and 2 bases, in that order; junction bases with no gene match: 4. CDR3 coding DNA: TGTGCCAGCAGCTTAGTGCGGGGGGGGAACACAGATACGCAGTATTTT. This codes for CASSLVRGGNTDTQYF.

This chain uses TRBV12-5 with TRBJ2-4; weak D call: TRBD1 (6 bases). Germline V gene sequence: CDR1 LGHNT, CDR2 FRNRAP. There are 13 residues in the CDR3. Trimming removed 5 bases at V and 12 bases at J, with 17 bases between. This chain's CDR3 is CASGPGTLDPQYF. DNA for the CDR3: TGTGCTAGTGGTCCTGGGACACTCGACCCTCAGTACTTC.

This clone was seen more than once but under ten times. V and J are TRBV5-5 and TRBJ1-1, with D possibly TRBD1 on 5 matching bases. The CDR3 contains 14 residues. Per the germline V gene, CDR1 is SGHKS and CDR2 is YYEKEE (reference sequence). Trimming stripped 5 bases from V and 5 bases from J, with 16 bases between. The CDR3 DNA reads TGTGCCAGCAGGTCAACTACCGGGGGGACTGAAGCTTTCTTT. Protein sequence: CASRSTTGGTEAFF.

This clone appeared a single time. V is TRBV7-7 and J is TRBJ2-1; 9 bases map to TRBD1. With 5 bases clipped from V and 1 base from J, the junction kept 3 bases outside the gene matches. This CDR3 region has 15 residues. Looked up from germline, CDR1 is SSHAT and CDR2 is FNYEAQ (reference sequence). This CDR3 reads CASSRDRASYNEQFF. The CDR3 region has the DNA TGTGCCAGCAGCCGGGACAGGGCGTCCTACAATGAGCAGTTCTTC.

The V call is TRBV5-5, the J call TRBJ1-4; D remains ambiguous. Germline V gene data show CDR1 as SGHKS and CDR2 as YYEKEE (reference sequence). The ends were cut back, 4 bases at V and 3 bases at J, with 10 bases in the middle. CDR3 size: 14 residues. The CDR3 sequence: CASSQQTSNEKLFF. The DNA of the CDR3 is TGTGCCAGCAGCCAGCAGACTTCTAATGAAAAACTGTTTTTT.

The chain couples TRBV18 to TRBJ1-4; no clear D. CDR1 is KGHSH, CDR2 LQKENI, per germline. The CDR3 has 18 amino acids. V dropped 3 bases and J dropped 2 bases, with 19 bases sitting between them. CDR3 loop: CASSPLREGIGTNEKLFF. The DNA of the CDR3 is TGTGCCAGCTCACCTCTCCGAGAGGGAATAGGCACTAATGAAAAACTGTTTTTT.

The chain carries TRBV5-1 and TRBJ1-1, with 10 bases lining up with TRBD1. The CDR3 has 15 residues. Germline CDR1 is SGHRS and CDR2 is YFSETQ. Unmatched junction bases numbered 8, after V lost 4 bases and J lost 5 bases. CDR3 sequence (DNA): TGCGCCAGCAGCACCCGGGACAGGGGTGGGACTGAAGCTTTCTTT. Translating it yields CASSTRDRGGTEAFF.

The genes are TRBV20-1 and TRBJ1-2; a possible D gene is TRBD1 (5 bases). The CDR3 consists of 11 residues. Germline V gives CDR1 DFQATT, CDR2 SNEGSKA (reference sequence). Trimming left V 4 bases short and J 5 bases short, with 8 bases between. The CDR3, as DNA: TGCAGTGCTACAGGGACTTATGGCTACACCTTC. It yields the protein CSATGTYGYTF.

The V call is TRBV7-9, the J call TRBJ2-5, with 10 bases fitting TRBD2. With V trimmed by 0 bases and J by 5 bases, 6 bases remained unmatched. Germline CDR1 and CDR2: SEHNR and FQNEAQ (reference sequence). This CDR3 is built from 16 residues. In DNA form, the CDR3 reads TGTGCCAGCAGCTTAGCGGCTAGCGGGGGCCGTGAGACCCAGTACTTC. Protein: CASSLAASGGRETQYF.

This chain links TRBV5-1 with TRBJ2-3, with D possibly TRBD2 on 6 matching bases. Germline CDR1 is SGHRS and CDR2 is YFSETQ. There are 18 residues in the CDR3. V lost 4 bases, J lost 1 base, and 22 bases lay in between. CDR3 bases: TGCGCCAGCAGCCTTTGGGGGACTCCTCGGTCTGGCACAGATACGCAGTATTTT. Residues: CASSLWGTPRSGTDTQYF.

This chain links TRBV3-1 (or the pseudogene TRBV3-2) with TRBJ2-1; TRBD2 matches 10 bases. Per germline, CDR1 LGHDT and CDR2 YNNKEL (reference sequence). There are 19 residues in the CDR3. Germline trimming cut 0 bases from V and 0 bases from J; bases unmatched to any gene: 8. In DNA form, the CDR3 reads TGTGCCAGCAGCCAAGAGTACCAGCGGGGGGGCCCCTCCTACAATGAGCAGTTCTTC. Translated: CASSQEYQRGGPSYNEQFF.

The genes are TRBV6-5 and TRBJ2-7; 9 nucleotides match TRBD1. The CDR3 has 12 amino acids. V shed 6 bases, J shed 3 bases, and the junction held 0 bases outside the gene matches. CDR1 MNHEY and CDR2 SVGAGI come from the germline V gene. This CDR3 reads CASRDRGYEQYF. The CDR3 bases are TGTGCCAGCAGGGACAGGGGCTACGAGCAGTACTTC.

This chain uses TRBV18 with TRBJ2-5; 7 bases fit TRBD1. V trimming: 3 bases; J trimming: 4 bases; junction bases outside the gene matches: 2. The CDR3 is made up of 13 amino acids. Germline CDR1 and CDR2: KGHSH and LQKENI. As DNA, the CDR3 is TGTGCCAGCTCACCTACAGGGGTAGAGACCCAGTACTTC. Translation gives CASSPTGVETQYF.

This chain uses TRBV7-3 with TRBJ2-2, with 7 nucleotides matching TRBD2. V trimming: 1 base; J trimming: 6 bases; junction bases outside the gene matches: 8. Germline values: CDR1 SGHTA, CDR2 FQGTGA. CDR3 length: 16 amino acids. The CDR3 protein is CASSLRTSAGAGELFF. CDR3 DNA sequence: TGTGCCAGCAGCTTAAGAACTAGCGCTGGGGCCGGGGAGCTGTTTTTT.